This TCR beta chain was sequenced during a study of T cells in Graves' hyperthyroidism and ophthalmopathy. Overall study findings and caveats: The blood repertoire included most of the expanded thyroid clonotypes above 0.001.

Amplification targeted TCR beta CDR3 regions from RNA transcripts. RT-PCR in the first round (using the HTBI primer set) targeted the TCR CDR3. A single record per CDR3 protein comes from TCRdb applying MiXCR to the multiplex PCR reads. The profile shows around 340,000 distinct CDR3 sequences, 15% to 20% of them singletons. On this clonotype itself: As yet, its antigen is unknown.

Patients aged 18 to 65 had newly diagnosed hyperthyroidism that had lasted under 2 months. Clinical symptoms, serum thyroxine and TRAb, thyroid ultrasound and orbital computed tomography were used for the diagnoses. This sample holds PBMCs from 8 to 10 ml fresh peripheral blood. The germline gives CDR1 KGHDR, CDR2 SFDVKD. This CDR3 spans 16 amino acids. V was pared by 5 bases and J by 1 base, with 15 bases between. The chain combines TRBV24-1 with TRBJ2-3; D gene ambiguous. This clonotype was obtained from a woman aged 50 to 65 with Graves' hyperthyroidism. The sample was blood. This CDR3 reads CATSGLLFGGTDTQYF. CDR3 bases: TGTGCCACCAGTGGCCTACTCTTCGGAGGCACAGATACGCAGTATTTT.